This T cell receptor (beta chain) is from a study of human thymus T cells. The data were produced by immunoSEQ multiplex PCR, yet TCRdb's version contains in-frame clones alone and is incomplete. Among some 57,000 clones, 94% were seen once, and the ten largest hold under 7%. Trimming removed 0 bases at V and 14 bases at J, with 20 bases between. The CDR3 has 14 amino acids. From germline, CDR1 is SGHRS and CDR2 YFSETQ. This TCR came from a boy younger than two with a congenital heart defect but otherwise immunologically healthy. This chain uses TRBV5-1 with TRBJ2-5, with D possibly called TRBD1 or TRBD2 (6 bases each). Sequencing used blood. The CDR3 sequence: CASSLAQGTSSVYF. CDR3 sequence (DNA): TGCGCCAGCAGCTTGGCCCAGGGGACTTCCTCTGTTTACTTC.